Included here is one TCR beta chain sequence, with context. Clones were sequenced by immunoSEQ multiplex PCR, and TCRdb holds only the in-frame ones, with some missing. The data show about 260,000 clones, 65% to 90% seen once. This sample was taken from a study of blood T cell repertoires in COVID-19. The source of this sequence is a human donor in a cohort sampled during active COVID-19. Sequencing was done on a sample of peripheral blood.

CDR3 DNA: TGTGCCAGCAGTTACTACGGGAATCAGCCCCAGCATTTT. The encoded protein is CASSYYGNQPQHF. The rearrangement uses TRBV6-2 or TRBV6-3 and TRBJ1-5; D unclear. V lost 1 base and J lost 4, with 5 bases in between. Germline lookup yields CDR1 MNHEY and CDR2 SVGEGT. The CDR3 runs to 13 residues.